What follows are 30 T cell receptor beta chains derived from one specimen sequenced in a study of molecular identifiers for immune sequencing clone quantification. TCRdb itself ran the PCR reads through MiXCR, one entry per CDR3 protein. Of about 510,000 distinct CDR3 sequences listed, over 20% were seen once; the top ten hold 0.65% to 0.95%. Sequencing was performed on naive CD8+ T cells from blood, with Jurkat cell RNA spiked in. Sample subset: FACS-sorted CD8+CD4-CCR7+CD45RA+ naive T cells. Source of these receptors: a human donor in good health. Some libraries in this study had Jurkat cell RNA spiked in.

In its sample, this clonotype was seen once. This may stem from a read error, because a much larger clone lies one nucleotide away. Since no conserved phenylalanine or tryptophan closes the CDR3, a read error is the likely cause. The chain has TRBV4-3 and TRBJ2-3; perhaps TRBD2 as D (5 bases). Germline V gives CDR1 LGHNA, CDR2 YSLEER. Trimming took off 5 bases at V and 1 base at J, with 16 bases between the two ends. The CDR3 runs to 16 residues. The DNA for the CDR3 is TGCGCCAGCAGCAGGCGGGTAGAGTGGGGCACAGATACGCAGTATTTA. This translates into CASSRRVEWGTDTQYL.

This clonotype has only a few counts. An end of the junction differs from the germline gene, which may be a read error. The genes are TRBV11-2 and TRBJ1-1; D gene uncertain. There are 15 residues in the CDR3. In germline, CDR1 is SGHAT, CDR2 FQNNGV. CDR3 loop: CASSLVREKNTVAFF. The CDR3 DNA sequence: TGTGCCAGCAGCTTAGTACGGGAGAAGAACACTGTAGCTTTCTTT. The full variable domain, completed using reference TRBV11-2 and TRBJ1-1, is EAGVAQSPRYKIIEKRQSVAFWCNPISGHATLYWYQQILGQGPKLLIQFQNNGVVDDSQLPKDRFSAERLKGVDSTLKIQPAKLEDSAVYLCASSLVREKNTVAFFGQGTRLTVV.

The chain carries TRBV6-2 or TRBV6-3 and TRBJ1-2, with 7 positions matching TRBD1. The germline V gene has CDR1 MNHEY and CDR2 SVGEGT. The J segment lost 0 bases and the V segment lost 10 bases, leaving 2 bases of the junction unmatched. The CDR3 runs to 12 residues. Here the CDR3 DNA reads TGTGCCATCGGACAGGCTAACTATGGCTACACCTTC. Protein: CAIGQANYGYTF.

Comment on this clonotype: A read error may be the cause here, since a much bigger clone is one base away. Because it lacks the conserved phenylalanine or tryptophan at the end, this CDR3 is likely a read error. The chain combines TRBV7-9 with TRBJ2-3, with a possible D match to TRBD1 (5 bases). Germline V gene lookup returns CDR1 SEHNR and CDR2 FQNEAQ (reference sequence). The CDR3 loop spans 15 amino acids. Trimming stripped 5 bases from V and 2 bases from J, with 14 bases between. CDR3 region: CASSPPTVNTDTQYL. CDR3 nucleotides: TGTGCCAGCAGCCCACCGACAGTCAACACAGATACGCAGTATCTT.

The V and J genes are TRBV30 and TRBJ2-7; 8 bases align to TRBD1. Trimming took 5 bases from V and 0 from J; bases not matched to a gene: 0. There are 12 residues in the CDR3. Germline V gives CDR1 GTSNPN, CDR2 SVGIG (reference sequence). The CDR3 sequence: CAWQGASYEQYF. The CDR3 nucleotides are TGTGCCTGGCAGGGGGCCTCCTACGAGCAGTACTTC.

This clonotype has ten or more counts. The CDR3 region is CASSLNRQGNTEAFF. CDR3 nucleotides: TGCGCCAGCAGCCTTAACAGGCAGGGGAACACTGAAGCTTTCTTT. The chain employs TRBV4-1 and TRBJ1-1; a weak D match, TRBD1 (5 bases). The germline CDR1 and CDR2 sequences are MGHRA and YSYEKL. V was trimmed by 4 bases and J by 1 base, leaving 13 bases between them. The CDR3 consists of 15 residues.

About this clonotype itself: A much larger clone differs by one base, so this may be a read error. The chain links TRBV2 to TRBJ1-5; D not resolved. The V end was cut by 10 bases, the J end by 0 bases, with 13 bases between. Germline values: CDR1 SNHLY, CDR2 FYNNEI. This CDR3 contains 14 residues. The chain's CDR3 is CANMENLSNQPQHF. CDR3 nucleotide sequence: TGTGCCAACATGGAGAACCTTAGCAATCAGCCCCAGCATTTT.

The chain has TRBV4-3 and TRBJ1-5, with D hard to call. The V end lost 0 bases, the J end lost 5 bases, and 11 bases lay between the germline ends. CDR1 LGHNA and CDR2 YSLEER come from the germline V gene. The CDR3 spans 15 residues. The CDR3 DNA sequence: TGCGCCAGCAGCCAAGATCTACGGGCAGATCAGCCCCAGCATTTT. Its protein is CASSQDLRADQPQHF.

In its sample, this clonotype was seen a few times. The CDR3 here is CASSYSPYGYGYTF. DNA for the CDR3: TGTGCCAGCAGTTACTCCCCTTACGGCTATGGCTACACCTTC. The gene calls are TRBV6-2 or TRBV6-3 and TRBJ1-2; the D is unclear. Trimming cost V 0 bases and J 4 bases, with 9 bases left between them. Germline CDR1 is MNHEY and CDR2 is SVGEGT. The CDR3 is 14 residues long.

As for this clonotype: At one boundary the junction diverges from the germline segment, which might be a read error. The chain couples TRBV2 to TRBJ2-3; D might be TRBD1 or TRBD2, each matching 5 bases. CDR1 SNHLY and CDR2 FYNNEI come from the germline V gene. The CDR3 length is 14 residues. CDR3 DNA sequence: TGTGCCGGCAGGGTTGCTGGGGGAACAGATACGCAGTATTTT. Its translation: CAGRVAGGTDTQYF.

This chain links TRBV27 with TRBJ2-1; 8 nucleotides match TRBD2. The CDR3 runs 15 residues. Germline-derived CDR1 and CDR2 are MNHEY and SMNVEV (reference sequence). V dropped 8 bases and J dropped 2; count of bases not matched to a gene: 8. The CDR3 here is CASCHTSGAYNEQFF. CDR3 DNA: TGTGCCAGCTGCCATACTAGCGGTGCCTACAATGAGCAGTTCTTC.

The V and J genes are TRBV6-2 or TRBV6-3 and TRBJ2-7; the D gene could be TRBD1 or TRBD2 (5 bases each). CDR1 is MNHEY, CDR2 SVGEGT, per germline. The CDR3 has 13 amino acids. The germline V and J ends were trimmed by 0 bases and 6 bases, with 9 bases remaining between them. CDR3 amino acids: CASSYSEGFEQYF. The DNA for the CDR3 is TGTGCCAGCAGTTACTCTGAGGGGTTCGAGCAGTACTTC.

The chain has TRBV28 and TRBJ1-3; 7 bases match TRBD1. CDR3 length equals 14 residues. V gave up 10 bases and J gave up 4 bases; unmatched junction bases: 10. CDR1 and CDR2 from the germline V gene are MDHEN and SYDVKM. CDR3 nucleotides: TGTGCCACGTCACCGACAGGGTTGGGAAACACCATATATTTT. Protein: CATSPTGLGNTIYF.

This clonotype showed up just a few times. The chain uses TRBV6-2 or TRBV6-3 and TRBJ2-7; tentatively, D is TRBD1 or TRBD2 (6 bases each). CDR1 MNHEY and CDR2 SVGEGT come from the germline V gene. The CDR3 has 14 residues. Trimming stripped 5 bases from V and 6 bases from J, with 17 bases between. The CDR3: CASSTPGGGSEQYF. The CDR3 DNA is TGTGCCAGCAGTACCCCTGGAGGGGGATCCGAGCAGTACTTC.

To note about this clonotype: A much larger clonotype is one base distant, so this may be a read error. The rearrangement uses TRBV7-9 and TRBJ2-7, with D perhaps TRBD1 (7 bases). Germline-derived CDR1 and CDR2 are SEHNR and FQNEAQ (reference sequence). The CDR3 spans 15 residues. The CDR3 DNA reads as TGTGCCAGCAGCCCCCCCGTGACAGGGAGGAACGAGCAGTGCTTC. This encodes CASSPPVTGRNEQCF. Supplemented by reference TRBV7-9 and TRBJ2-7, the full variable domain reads DTGVSQNPRHKITKRGQNVTFRCDPISEHNRLYWYRQTLGQGPEFLTYFQNEAQLEKSRLLSDRFSAERPKGSFSTLEIQRTEQGDSAMYLCASSPPVTGRNEQCFGPGTRLTVT.

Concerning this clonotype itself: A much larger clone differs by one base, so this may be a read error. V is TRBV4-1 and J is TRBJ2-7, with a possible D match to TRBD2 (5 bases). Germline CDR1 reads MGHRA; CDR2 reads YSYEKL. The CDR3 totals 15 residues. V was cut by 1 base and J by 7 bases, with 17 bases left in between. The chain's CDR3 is CASSQALKDSREQYF. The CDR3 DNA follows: TGCGCCAGCAGCCAAGCCCTTAAGGACTCTCGGGAGCAGTACTTC.

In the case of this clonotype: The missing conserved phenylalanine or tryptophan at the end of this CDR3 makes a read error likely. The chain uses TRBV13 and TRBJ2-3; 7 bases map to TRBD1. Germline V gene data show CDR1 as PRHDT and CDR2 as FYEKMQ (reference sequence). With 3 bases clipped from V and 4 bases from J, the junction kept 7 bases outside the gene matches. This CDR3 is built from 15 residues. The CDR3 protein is CASSFGTAVPDTQYS. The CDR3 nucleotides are TGTGCCAGCAGCTTCGGGACAGCTGTACCAGATACGCAGTATTCT.

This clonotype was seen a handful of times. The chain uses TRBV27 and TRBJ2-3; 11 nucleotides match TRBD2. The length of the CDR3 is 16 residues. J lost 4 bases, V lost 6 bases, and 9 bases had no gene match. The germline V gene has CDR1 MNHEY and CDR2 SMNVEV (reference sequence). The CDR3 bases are TGTGCCAGCAGCTGGGGGTTAGCGGGAGGGCCAGATACGCAGTATTTT. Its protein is CASSWGLAGGPDTQYF.

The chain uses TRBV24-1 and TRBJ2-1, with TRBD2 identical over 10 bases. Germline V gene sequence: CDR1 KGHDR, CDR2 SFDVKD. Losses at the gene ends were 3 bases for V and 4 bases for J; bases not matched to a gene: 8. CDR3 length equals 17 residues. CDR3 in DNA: TGTGCCACCAGTGATGACCCTAGCGGGAGTCTGTACAATGAGCAGTTCTTC. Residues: CATSDDPSGSLYNEQFF.

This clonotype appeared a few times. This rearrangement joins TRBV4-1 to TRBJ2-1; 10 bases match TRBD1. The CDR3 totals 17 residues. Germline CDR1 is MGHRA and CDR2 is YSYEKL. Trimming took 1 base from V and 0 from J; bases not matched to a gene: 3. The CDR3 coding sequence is TGCGCCAGCAGCCAAGCGGGACAGGGGTACTCCTACAATGAGCAGTTCTTC. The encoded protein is CASSQAGQGYSYNEQFF.

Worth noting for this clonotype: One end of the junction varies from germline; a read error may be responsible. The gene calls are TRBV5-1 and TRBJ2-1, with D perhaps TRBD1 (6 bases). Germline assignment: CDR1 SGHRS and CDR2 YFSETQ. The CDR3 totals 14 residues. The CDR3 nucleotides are TGCGCCAGCAGCTTAGCAGGGGCCTACAATGGGCAGTTCTTC. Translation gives CASSLAGAYNGQFF.

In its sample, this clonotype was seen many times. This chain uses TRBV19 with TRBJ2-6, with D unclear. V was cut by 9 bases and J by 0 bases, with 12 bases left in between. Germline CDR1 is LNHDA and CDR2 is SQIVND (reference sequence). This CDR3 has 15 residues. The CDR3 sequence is CASLNEYSGANVLTF. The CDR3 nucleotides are TGTGCCAGCCTAAATGAGTACTCTGGGGCCAACGTCCTGACTTTC. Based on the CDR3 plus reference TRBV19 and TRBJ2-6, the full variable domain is DGGITQSPKYLFRKEGQNVTLSCEQNLNHDAMYWYRQDPGQGLRLIYYSQIVNDFQKGDIAEGYSVSREKKESFPLTVTSAQKNPTAFYLCASLNEYSGANVLTFGAGSRLTVL.

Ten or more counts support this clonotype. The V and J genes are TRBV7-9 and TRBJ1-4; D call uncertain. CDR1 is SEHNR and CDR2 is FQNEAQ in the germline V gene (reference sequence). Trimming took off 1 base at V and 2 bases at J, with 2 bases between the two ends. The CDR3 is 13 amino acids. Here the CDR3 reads CASSLGTNEKLFF. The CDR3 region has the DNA TGTGCCAGCAGCTTAGGGACTAATGAAAAACTGTTTTTT.

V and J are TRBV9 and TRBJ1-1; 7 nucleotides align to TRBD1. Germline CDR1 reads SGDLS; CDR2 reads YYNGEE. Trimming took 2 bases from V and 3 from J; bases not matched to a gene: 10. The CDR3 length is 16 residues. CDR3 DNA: TGTGCCAGCAGCGTCGCTCGGGACAGTACTCACACTGAAGCTTTCTTT. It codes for CASSVARDSTHTEAFF.

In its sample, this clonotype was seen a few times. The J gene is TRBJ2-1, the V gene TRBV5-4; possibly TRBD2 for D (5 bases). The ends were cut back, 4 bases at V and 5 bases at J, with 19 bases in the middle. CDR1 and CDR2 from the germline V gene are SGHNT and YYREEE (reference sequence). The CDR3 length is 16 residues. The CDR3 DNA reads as TGTGCCAGCAGCATACTAGGGTCCGCGTTGAACAATGAGCAGTTCTTC. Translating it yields CASSILGSALNNEQFF. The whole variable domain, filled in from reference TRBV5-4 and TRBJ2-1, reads ETGVTQSPTHLIKTRGQQVTLRCSSQSGHNTVSWYQQALGQGPQFIFQYYREEENGRGNFPPRFSGLQFPNYSSELNVNALELDDSALYLCASSILGSALNNEQFFGPGTRLTVL.

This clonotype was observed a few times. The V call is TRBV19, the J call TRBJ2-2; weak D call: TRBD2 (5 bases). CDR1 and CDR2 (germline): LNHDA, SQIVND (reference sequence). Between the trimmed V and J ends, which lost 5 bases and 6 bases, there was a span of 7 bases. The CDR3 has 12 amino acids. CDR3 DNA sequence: TGTGCCAGTAGTTGGGAGTCCGGGGAGCTGTTTTTT. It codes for CASSWESGELFF.

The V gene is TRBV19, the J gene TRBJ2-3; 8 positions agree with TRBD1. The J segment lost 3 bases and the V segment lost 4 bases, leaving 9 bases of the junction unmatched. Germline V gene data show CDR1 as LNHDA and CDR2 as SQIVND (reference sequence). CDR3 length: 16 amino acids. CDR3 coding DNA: TGTGCCAGTAGTACAGGGACAGGCTGGTTTACAGATACGCAGTATTTT. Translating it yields CASSTGTGWFTDTQYF. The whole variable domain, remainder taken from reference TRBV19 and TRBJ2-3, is DGGITQSPKYLFRKEGQNVTLSCEQNLNHDAMYWYRQDPGQGLRLIYYSQIVNDFQKGDIAEGYSVSREKKESFPLTVTSAQKNPTAFYLCASSTGTGWFTDTQYFGPGTRLTVL.

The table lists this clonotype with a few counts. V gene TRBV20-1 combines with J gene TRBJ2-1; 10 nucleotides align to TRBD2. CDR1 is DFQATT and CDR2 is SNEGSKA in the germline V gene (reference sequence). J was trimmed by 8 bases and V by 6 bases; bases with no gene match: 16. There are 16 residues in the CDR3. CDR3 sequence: CSAHTSLAGPVDEQFF. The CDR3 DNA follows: TGCAGTGCCCATACTTCACTAGCGGGGCCTGTCGATGAGCAGTTCTTC.

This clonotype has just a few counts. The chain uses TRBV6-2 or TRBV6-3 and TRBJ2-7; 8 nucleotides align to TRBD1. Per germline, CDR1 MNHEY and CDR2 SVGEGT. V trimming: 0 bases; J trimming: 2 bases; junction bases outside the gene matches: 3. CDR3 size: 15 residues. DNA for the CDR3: TGTGCCAGCAGTTACTCGACAGGGGCGGCCTACGAGCAGTACTTC. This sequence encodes CASSYSTGAAYEQYF.

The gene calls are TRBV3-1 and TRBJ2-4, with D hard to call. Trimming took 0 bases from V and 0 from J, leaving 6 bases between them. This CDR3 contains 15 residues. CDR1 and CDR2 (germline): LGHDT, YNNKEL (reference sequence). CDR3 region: CASSQDPLAKNIQYF. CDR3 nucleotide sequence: TGTGCCAGCAGCCAAGATCCGCTAGCCAAAAACATTCAGTACTTC. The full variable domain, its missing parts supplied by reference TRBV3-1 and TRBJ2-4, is DTAVSQTPKYLVTQMGNDKSIKCEQNLGHDTMYWYKQDSKKFLKIMFSYNNKELIINETVPNRFSPKSPDKAHLNLHINSLELGDSAVYFCASSQDPLAKNIQYFGAGTRLSVL.